Included here is one TCR beta chain sequence, with context. Its antigen remains unidentified. The sample comes from a study of beta chain features in type 1 diabetes. V was clipped by 1 base and J by 5 bases, with 9 bases between them. The CDR3 runs 15 residues. Germline V gene sequence: CDR1 SGHTA, CDR2 FQGTGA. Findings and caveats of the study: Shorter TCRB CDR3s, moderately but significantly so, marked every one of the four CD4+ subsets in Type 1 diabetes patients.

Every bit of the isolated RNA underwent reverse transcription, so sequencing read expressed TCRB transcripts. The assay was immunoSEQ multiplex PCR, and TCRdb's table has in-frame clones only and misses some. The table includes about 650,000 clones, around 11% detected once. The receptor comes from a man younger than 40 with type 1 diabetes. The specimen was naive CD4+ T cells from blood. The chain joins TRBV7-3 to TRBJ1-6; D is ambiguous. The CDR3 DNA is TGTGCCAGCAGCTTAAACGGACCCGATAATTCACCCCTCCACTTT. Translating gives CASSLNGPDNSPLHF.